The 25 T cell receptor beta chains reported below all come from one sample, sequenced in a study of T cell responses to AZD1222 COVID-19 vaccine. Clones were sequenced by immunoSEQ multiplex PCR, and TCRdb holds only the in-frame ones, with some missing. This table holds 100,000 to 130,000 clones, about 89% found once. This sample comprised peripheral blood, obtained on day 0 of AZD1222 vaccination. The receptors shown here come from an adult in good health.

The rearrangement links TRBV5-1 to TRBJ1-2; 7 bases line up with TRBD1. Germline trimming cut 0 bases from V and 2 bases from J; bases unmatched to any gene: 7. The CDR3 loop spans 16 amino acids. The germline gives CDR1 SGHRS, CDR2 YFSETQ. As DNA, the CDR3 is TGCGCCAGCAGCTTGGGCCCGACAGGGCAAAACTATGGCTACACCTTC. Its translation: CASSLGPTGQNYGYTF.

The V call is TRBV7-6, the J call TRBJ2-3; D may be TRBD2 (6 bases). CDR3 length: 15 residues. V lost 1 base to trimming and J lost 2 bases, with 10 bases between them. CDR1 and CDR2 (germline): SGHVS, FNYEAQ. This CDR3 is CASSLDGRDTDTQYF. The CDR3 nucleotides read TGTGCCAGCAGCTTAGACGGGCGGGACACAGATACGCAGTATTTT.

The V gene is TRBV10-3, the J gene TRBJ2-1; 15 bases agree with TRBD2. The CDR3 totals 17 residues. Looked up from germline, CDR1 is ENHRY and CDR2 is SYGVKD. V dropped 4 bases and J dropped 4; count of bases not matched to a gene: 5. This CDR3 is CAISGTSGRAGYNEQFF. CDR3 sequence (DNA): TGTGCCATCAGTGGGACTAGCGGGAGGGCCGGGTACAATGAGCAGTTCTTC.

The chain couples TRBV7-2 to TRBJ2-7; 11 bases agree with TRBD2. The ends lost 5 bases at V and 6 bases at J; junction bases unmatched: 15. The CDR3 has 17 amino acids. Germline V CDR1 and CDR2: SGHTA, FQGNSA. The CDR3 is CASSPNQGLAVVGEQYF. In DNA form, the CDR3 reads TGTGCCAGCAGCCCCAACCAGGGACTAGCGGTTGTAGGCGAGCAGTACTTC.

The sample holds one count of this clone. The V gene is TRBV24-1, the J gene TRBJ2-1; TRBD2 matches at 8 bases. The CDR3 has 18 amino acids. The germline CDR1 and CDR2 sequences are KGHDR and SFDVKD. The V segment lost 3 bases and the J segment 0 bases; nucleotides outside the gene matches: 9. The CDR3 DNA follows: TGTGCCACCAGTGATCCCCGACTAGCGTCTAGCTCCTACAATGAGCAGTTCTTC. Residues: CATSDPRLASSSYNEQFF.

The chain employs TRBV11-3 and TRBJ2-1, with 11 positions matching TRBD2. Unmatched junction bases numbered 9, after V lost 5 bases and J lost 9 bases. This CDR3 has 15 amino acids. Germline V gene lookup returns CDR1 SGHNT and CDR2 YENEEA. The DNA of the CDR3 is TGTGCCAGCAGCGTAAACCTAGCGGGAGGACTTGAGCAGTTCTTC. It codes for CASSVNLAGGLEQFF.

The chain uses TRBV19 and TRBJ2-7, with 9 bases that match TRBD1. The J segment lost 3 bases and the V segment lost 5 bases, leaving 5 bases of the junction unmatched. This CDR3 has 14 residues. Germline loops: CDR1 LNHDA, CDR2 SQIVND (reference sequence). The CDR3 DNA reads TGTGCCAGTAGTGAGGACAGGGGAGACTACGAGCAGTACTTC. The encoded protein is CASSEDRGDYEQYF.

This rearrangement joins TRBV4-3 to TRBJ1-4; possible D gene TRBD1, 6 bases. Trimming removed 0 bases at V and 5 bases at J, with 16 bases between. The length of the CDR3 is 17 residues. The V gene's germline CDR1 is LGHNA and CDR2 YSLEER. The CDR3 reads CASSQEFTGAGNEKLFF. In DNA form, the CDR3 reads TGCGCCAGCAGCCAAGAATTTACGGGGGCCGGGAATGAAAAACTGTTTTTT.

V and J are TRBV6-5 and TRBJ1-4; perhaps TRBD1 as D (6 bases). This CDR3 has 14 amino acids. The germline gives CDR1 MNHEY, CDR2 SVGAGI. The germline V and J ends were trimmed by 6 bases and 8 bases, with 16 bases remaining between them. CDR3 protein: CASSARGGREKLFF. The CDR3 DNA is TGTGCCAGCAGCGCCCGTGGGGGGCGGGAAAAACTGTTTTTT.

V and J are TRBV27 and TRBJ1-5; D is ambiguous. The V gene lost 3 bases and the J gene lost 5 bases, with 8 bases spanning the gap. This CDR3 comprises 13 residues. CDR1 and CDR2 from the germline V gene are MNHEY and SMNVEV (reference sequence). CDR3 sequence (DNA): TGTGCCAGCAGTTTCGGGGTTTATCAGCCCCAGCATTTT. Translation: CASSFGVYQPQHF.

The chain joins TRBV15 to TRBJ2-2, with D possibly TRBD1 on 6 matching bases. CDR3 length equals 15 residues. Germline loops: CDR1 LNHNV, CDR2 YYDKDF (reference sequence). Trimming pared 4 bases from V and 6 bases from J, leaving 15 bases between. Written as DNA, the CDR3 is TGTGCCACCAGCAATTCCGGGACATGGGCCGGGGAGCTGTTTTTT. It codes for CATSNSGTWAGELFF.

The chain employs TRBV7-2 and TRBJ1-2, with 8 bases matching TRBD1. The ends lost 2 bases at V and 6 bases at J; junction bases unmatched: 2. Per germline, CDR1 SGHTA and CDR2 FQGNSA. This CDR3 contains 13 residues. For the CDR3, the DNA is TGTGCCAGCAGCTTATCGACAGGGGATGGCTACACCTTC. It codes for CASSLSTGDGYTF.

The rearrangement joins TRBV10-3 to TRBJ1-3, with TRBD1 matching 8 bases. Unmatched junction bases numbered 13, after V lost 10 bases and J lost 2 bases. This CDR3 region has 16 residues. Germline V gene sequence: CDR1 ENHRY, CDR2 SYGVKD. CDR3 coding DNA: TGTGCCACCCTAGGCGGTCCACAGGGGGCTGGAAACACCATATATTTT. Its translation: CATLGGPQGAGNTIYF.

This clone was counted once. The rearrangement uses TRBV7-9 and TRBJ1-2, with D uncertain. The CDR3 spans 14 residues. V was pared by 5 bases and J by 3 bases, with 13 bases between. The germline gives CDR1 SEHNR, CDR2 FQNEAQ (reference sequence). CDR3 region: CASSPTAIDYGYTF. In DNA form, the CDR3 reads TGTGCCAGCAGCCCAACCGCGATTGACTATGGCTACACCTTC.

The V call is TRBV7-4, the J call TRBJ2-1; 9 bases align to TRBD2. J gave up 8 bases and V 7 bases, and 15 bases lay outside the gene matches. Germline assignment: CDR1 SGHVT and CDR2 SQSDAQ. The CDR3 loop spans 16 amino acids. CDR3 region: CASIDSGRNKGDEQFF. CDR3 bases: TGTGCCAGCATCGATAGCGGGAGAAATAAGGGGGATGAGCAGTTCTTC.

The V call is TRBV18, the J call TRBJ2-5, with 8 nucleotides matching TRBD2. V dropped 4 bases and J dropped 3; count of bases not matched to a gene: 13. This CDR3 contains 17 residues. Germline CDR1 reads KGHSH; CDR2 reads LQKENI. The CDR3 coding sequence is TGTGCCAGCTCACTGGTGAGCGGGAGAGCTGGAAAAGAGACCCAGTACTTC. Translation: CASSLVSGRAGKETQYF. The whole variable domain, filled in from reference TRBV18 and TRBJ2-5, reads NAGVMQNPRHLVRRRGQEARLRCSPMKGHSHVYWYRQLPEEGLKFMVYLQKENIIDESGMPKERFSAEFPKEGPSILRIQQVVRGDSAAYFCASSLVSGRAGKETQYFGPGTRLLVL.

The genes are TRBV6-5 and TRBJ1-5; D may be TRBD1 (5 bases). Germline V lookup: CDR1 MNHEY, CDR2 SVGAGI. The length of the CDR3 is 13 residues. Trimming took 2 bases from V and 4 from J, leaving 6 bases between them. CDR3 nucleotide sequence: TGTGCCAGCAGTTACGGGGGAAATCAGCCCCAGCATTTT. Translated: CASSYGGNQPQHF.

This sequence joins TRBV7-2 and TRBJ2-7, with a weak D call TRBD2 (5 bases). The CDR3 runs to 14 residues. V dropped 5 bases and J dropped 3 bases, with 14 bases sitting between them. From germline, CDR1 is SGHTA and CDR2 FQGNSA. The CDR3 DNA is TGTGCCAGCAGCGGCCCCGGGGAGTTCTACGAGCAGTACTTC. Its protein is CASSGPGEFYEQYF.

Comment on this clone: Other DNA sequences in the same sample also yield this CDR3. The genes are TRBV27 and TRBJ2-2; no reliable D call. Between the trimmed V and J ends, which lost 5 bases and 3 bases, there was a span of 16 bases. CDR1 is MNHEY and CDR2 is SMNVEV in the germline V gene (reference sequence). The CDR3 runs to 16 residues. In nucleotides, the CDR3 is TGTGCCAGCAGTCTAATTTCCCTCCGTGACACCGGGGAGCTGTTTTTT. This gives the protein CASSLISLRDTGELFF.

The CDR3 region has the DNA TGTGCCAGCAGCTTAGCGTCCGCCCTCACAGATACGCAGTATTTT. As protein: CASSLASALTDTQYF. This chain joins TRBV7-9 and TRBJ2-3; no clear D gene. CDR3 size: 15 residues. The V end was cut by 0 bases, the J end by 2 bases, with 9 bases between. CDR1 is SEHNR, CDR2 FQNEAQ, per germline (reference sequence).

The J gene is TRBJ1-3, the V gene TRBV11-2, with D possibly TRBD1 on 6 matching bases. Germline V gene data show CDR1 as SGHAT and CDR2 as FQNNGV. CDR3 length: 14 residues. Trimming pared 1 base from V and 7 bases from J, leaving 11 bases between. CDR3 nucleotides: TGTGCCAGCAGCTTAGGTGTTACAGGGAACACCATATATTTT. It yields the protein CASSLGVTGNTIYF.

V and J are TRBV15 and TRBJ2-4, with D possibly being TRBD2 (5 bases). The CDR3 length is 12 residues. The germline gives CDR1 LNHNV, CDR2 YYDKDF (reference sequence). V was pared by 5 bases and J by 8 bases, with 10 bases between. The CDR3, as DNA: TGTGCCACCAGCCTTAAGGAGGACATTCAGTACTTC. Encoded protein: CATSLKEDIQYF. Drawing the rest from reference TRBV15 and TRBJ2-4, the complete variable domain is DAMVIQNPRYQVTQFGKPVTLSCSQTLNHNVMYWYQQKSSQAPKLLFHYYDKDFNNEADTPDNFQSRRPNTSFCFLDIRSPGLGDTAMYLCATSLKEDIQYFGAGTRLSVL.

The rearrangement joins TRBV28 to TRBJ1-5; 10 bases agree with TRBD1. CDR1 is MDHEN and CDR2 is SYDVKM in the germline V gene. V lost 3 bases, J lost 1 base, and 6 bases stayed unmatched. This CDR3 contains 17 residues. The CDR3 nucleotides read TGTGCCAGCAGTTTCCAGACAGGGGGCAGCAGCAATCAGCCCCAGCATTTT. This encodes CASSFQTGGSSNQPQHF.

The chain carries TRBV7-2 and TRBJ2-1, with TRBD2 as a possible D gene (6 bases). CDR1 and CDR2 (germline): SGHTA, FQGNSA. V dropped 6 bases and J dropped 3 bases, with 18 bases sitting between them. The CDR3 runs 16 residues. In DNA, the CDR3 is TGTGCCAGCAGTGCTATGTTCGGGAGAGTCTACAATGAGCAGTTCTTC. Residues: CASSAMFGRVYNEQFF.

This clone is a singleton in its sample. Germline is not matched at one junction end, which may reflect a read error. This chain uses TRBV19 with TRBJ2-1; the D is unclear. Per germline, CDR1 LNHDA and CDR2 SQIVND (reference sequence). The CDR3 loop spans 11 amino acids. CDR3 loop: CASRSSNEQFF. The CDR3 DNA reads as TGTGCCAGTAGATCCTCCAATGAGCAGTTCTTC.